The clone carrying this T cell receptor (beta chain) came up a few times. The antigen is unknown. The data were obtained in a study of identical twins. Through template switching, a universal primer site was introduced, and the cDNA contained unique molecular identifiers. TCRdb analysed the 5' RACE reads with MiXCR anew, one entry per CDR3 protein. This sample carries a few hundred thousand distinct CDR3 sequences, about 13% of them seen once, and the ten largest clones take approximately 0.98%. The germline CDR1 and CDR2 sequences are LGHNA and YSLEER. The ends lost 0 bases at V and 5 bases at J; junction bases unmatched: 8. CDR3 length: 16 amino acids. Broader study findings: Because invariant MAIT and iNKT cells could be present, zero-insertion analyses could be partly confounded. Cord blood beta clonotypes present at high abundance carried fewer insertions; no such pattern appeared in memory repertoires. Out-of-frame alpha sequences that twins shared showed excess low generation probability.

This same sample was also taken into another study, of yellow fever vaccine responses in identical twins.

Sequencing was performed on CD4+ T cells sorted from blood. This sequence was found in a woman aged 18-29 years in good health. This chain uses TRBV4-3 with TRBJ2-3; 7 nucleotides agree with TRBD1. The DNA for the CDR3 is TGCGCCAGCAGCCAAGACAGGGGGTTTCGGGAAGATACGCAGTATTTT. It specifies CASSQDRGFREDTQYF.